A selection of T cell receptor beta chains follows, all from one sample in a study of T-cell reconstitution after alpha-beta-depleted transplantation in children. TCRdb reprocessed the PCR reads via MiXCR and lists one record per CDR3 protein. The sample records 45,000 to 60,000 distinct CDR3 sequences, roughly half being singletons. The sample consisted of peripheral blood, taken before TCRalphabeta/CD19-depleted stem cell transplant. The receptors shown here come from a boy younger than two with SCID, due to receive a stem cell transplant. Both conserved end residues are part of each CDR3. A D gene is named only where the DNA matches it firmly. Where a row states a size, it is once, few, many or the class of an expanded clone; other rows omit it.

abundance,d_gene,j_gene,v_gene,CDR3aa,CDR3nt
-,-,TRBJ1-1,TRBV20-1,CSADLTHGDTEAFF,TGCAGTGCGGACCTAACCCACGGGGACACTGAAGCTTTCTTT
-,-,TRBJ2-2,TRBV7-2,CASSPIGGSTGELFF,TGTGCCAGCAGCCCCATTGGGGGTTCCACCGGGGAGCTGTTTTTT
-,-,TRBJ2-7,TRBV6-2/TRBV6-3,CASRPGPPLWGEQYF,TGTGCCAGCAGACCGGGACCGCCGTTGTGGGGCGAGCAGTACTTC
-,-,TRBJ1-2,TRBV29-1,CSVDTGQVDGYTF,TGCAGCGTTGACACCGGGCAAGTAGATGGCTACACCTTC
-,-,TRBJ2-5,TRBV10-3,CAISELEGQEAQYF,TGTGCCATCAGTGAGTTAGAGGGGCAAGAGGCCCAGTACTTC
few,-,TRBJ2-5,TRBV6-1,CASSVWDPQETQYF,TGTGCCAGCAGCGTCTGGGACCCACAAGAGACCCAGTACTTC
-,-,TRBJ1-1,TRBV4-3,CASSHSGWAEAFF,TGCGCCAGCAGCCATTCAGGGTGGGCTGAAGCTTTCTTT
-,TRBD1,TRBJ2-2,TRBV20-1,CSAPGTGNTGELFF,TGCAGTGCCCCCGGGACAGGGAATACCGGGGAGCTGTTTTTT
few,-,TRBJ2-1,TRBV9,CASSVGGSYNEQFF,TGTGCCAGCAGCGTAGGAGGCTCCTACAATGAGCAGTTCTTC
-,-,TRBJ2-1,TRBV4-2,CASSPPWEFF,TGTGCCAGCAGTCCACCTTGGGAGTTCTTC
-,-,TRBJ2-7,TRBV12-3/TRBV12-4,CASSSPIYEQYF,TGTGCCAGCAGTTCCCCCATTTACGAGCAGTACTTC
-,-,TRBJ1-1,TRBV6-1,CASSEWVRGVGMNTEAFF,TGTGCCAGCAGTGAATGGGTCAGGGGAGTGGGGATGAACACTGAAGCTTTCTTT
many,-,TRBJ2-7,TRBV5-1,CASSFGTDYEQYF,TGCGCCAGCAGCTTCGGTACGGACTACGAGCAGTACTTC